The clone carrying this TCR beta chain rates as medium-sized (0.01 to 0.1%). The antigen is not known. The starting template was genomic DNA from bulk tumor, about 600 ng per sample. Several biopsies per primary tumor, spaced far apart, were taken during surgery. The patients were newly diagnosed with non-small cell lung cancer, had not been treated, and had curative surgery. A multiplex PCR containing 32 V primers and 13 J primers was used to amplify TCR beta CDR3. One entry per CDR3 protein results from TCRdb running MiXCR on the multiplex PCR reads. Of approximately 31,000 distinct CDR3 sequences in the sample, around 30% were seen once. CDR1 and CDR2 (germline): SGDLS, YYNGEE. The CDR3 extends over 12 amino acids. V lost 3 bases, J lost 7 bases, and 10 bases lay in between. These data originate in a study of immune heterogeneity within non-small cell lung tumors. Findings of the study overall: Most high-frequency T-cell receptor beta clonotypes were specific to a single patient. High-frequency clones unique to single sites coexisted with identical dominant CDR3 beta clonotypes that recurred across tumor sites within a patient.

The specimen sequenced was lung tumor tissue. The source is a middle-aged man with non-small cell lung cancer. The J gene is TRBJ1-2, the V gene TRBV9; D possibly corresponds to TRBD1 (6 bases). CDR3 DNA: TGTGCCAGCAGCGCCGGACAGTTTGGCTACACCTTC. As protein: CASSAGQFGYTF.